This T cell receptor (beta chain) was profiled in a study of CD8 T cells in ankylosing spondylitis. TCRdb processed the 5' RACE reads anew with MiXCR; each CDR3 protein has one entry. The profile shows approximately 500,000 distinct CDR3 sequences, roughly 13% of them singletons. Study-wide points: What appeared characteristic of ankylosing spondylitis blood was a TCR beta motif of several highly homologous variants.

This CDR3 is 13 amino acids long. V was clipped by 2 bases and J by 5 bases, with 12 bases between them. Per germline, CDR1 SQVTM and CDR2 ANQGSEA. At least ten counts were recorded for this clonotype. Its antigen is as yet unknown. This receptor was obtained from a male donor with ankylosing spondylitis. The chain combines TRBV29-1 with TRBJ2-5; tentative D call: TRBD2 (6 bases). Sequencing was performed on blood, either unsorted or a sorted T cell fraction (not recorded which). The CDR3 nucleotides are TGCAGCGTTGAAAATCCGGGGAGGGAGACCCAGTACTTC. Translating gives CSVENPGRETQYF.